The subject of this entry is one T cell receptor (beta chain). Its antigen specificity is not known. One base away there is no much larger clone; base qualities are not given. A distance of 11 bases separates the germline ends of V and J, which lose 5 bases and 2 bases respectively. The germline V gene gives CDR1 as SGHVS and CDR2 as FQNEAQ. Including cysteine and phenylalanine, the CDR3 has 14 amino acids. The DNA shown is the 42-base CDR3, in frame from base 1. Using the deep immunoSEQ assay, multiplex PCR amplified TCR CDR3 regions from genomic DNA. Extracted genomic DNA from each cell subset was spread evenly across all wells of several immunoSEQ 96-well plates, with each plate serving as a replicate. Each replicate PCR for sorted subsets received 150 to 250 ng genomic DNA, equal to about 29,000 T cell genomes. Purified libraries were quantified with a Qubit 3.0 fluorometer, sized on a Bioanalyzer 2100, and re-quantified with the KAPA Library Quantification kit. Every immunoSEQ 96-well plate was sequenced on a separate single-read 150-cycle Illumina NextSeq 550 flow cell. In the paper's pipeline: Because only junctional sequences without quality scores were contained in the immunoSEQ output, filtering matching that applied to full-length reads could not be performed. Sequences were annotated with PyIR, a Python wrapper for IgBLAST v1.9, and V/J genes and CDR3 were assigned using IMGT germline references. Reads were removed for weak V/J assignments (E-value above 1e-6), missing CDR3, stop codons, out-of-frame junctions, or ambiguous translated residues. V3J clonotypes were defined by identical inferred V gene, J gene, and CDR3 amino acid sequence. To compute the percentage overlap between repertoires, the number of shared unique clonotypes was divided by the size of the smaller repertoire. Richness of each repertoire was evaluated using RTK rarefaction, the Chao1 estimator, and Recon v2.1 estimates of unobserved clonotypes. Generation probabilities for all TCRbeta clonotypes obtained by the gDNA method from a handful of donors were computed using OLGA. TCRdb's version of the immuneACCESS table is confined to in-frame rearrangements and falls short of the full clone set. An unresolved V gene accounts for under half of the shortfall where checked; the remainder is of unknown origin. That table supplies the V and J calls and clone size; D and trimming were determined from the DNA. The sample table contains 1.5 million to 2.5 million clones; only one count was recorded for about 95% of them. The ten largest clones add up to approximately 1% of the sample.

This entry belongs to a study of shared clonotypes between healthy human individuals (dated by TCRdb to 2018 to 2021). A note on the overall study: A couple of women and a few men aged 18 to 49 years were included in the cohort. To estimate repertoire size and how much clonotype sharing occurs between individuals, the study deeply sequenced the blood TCR repertoires of five or six healthy adults. Between about 0.9 and 10 billion PBMCs per donor were obtained by leukapheresis. Different laboratories and diverse techniques were used to prepare libraries and sequence TCR repertoires, to increase sequencing depth and limit assay-specific biases. For each donor, three plates each were used for CD4 naive and CD4 memory, two plates were used for CD8 naive, and one plate was used for CD8 memory.

Here is what the overall study found, with its caveats: Because the study included only a small number of donors, the genetic and exposure-history diversity represented was limited. Only blood was sampled, and tissue TCR repertoires likely differ from those in blood. Compared with non-shared clonotypes, clonotypes shared by all four sorted-subset donors had higher generation probabilities. Estimated clonotype richness was generally larger for naive than for memory subsets. Rarefaction of sorted-subset datasets indicated incomplete sequencing despite the large sequencing depth. Pairwise subsampling indicated that sequencing depth was expected to affect the degree of clonotype sharing among donors. Across four donors, approximately 4.9% of naive CD4, roughly 3.8% of naive CD8, roughly 2.2% of memory CD4, and roughly 0.4% of memory CD8 clonotypes were shared.

CD8 naive samples consisted of CD45RO-negative cells that were positively selected for CCR7, yielding a CD45RA+CCR7+ population without TemRA cells. The donors were healthy, HIV-negative adults who had no recently reported acute infections or vaccinations. Every donor was a Caucasian adult residing in Nashville, Tennessee, USA. After blood collection by leukapheresis, PBMCs were isolated using Ficoll-Histopaque density gradient centrifugation and then cryopreserved in the vapor phase of liquid nitrogen. Purity and quantity of every magnetically sorted T cell population were checked by analytical flow cytometry. Each sorted fraction had its genomic DNA isolated and then quantified by UV absorbance on a Nanodrop 2000c.

This chain is built from TRBV7-8 and TRBJ2-3, with TRBD2 as a weak D call on 5 bases. Sequenced input: naive CD8+ T cells sorted from blood. The cell subset or site label for this specimen denotes: CD45RA+CCR7+. This sequence originates from a man aged 18 to 29 in good health. The CDR3 reads CASSPDGDTDTQYF. The nucleotides are TGTGCCAGCAGCCCAGACGGGGACACAGATACGCAGTATTTT.